Presented here are 28 T cell receptor beta chains from one specimen sequenced in a study of low-dose radiotherapy and immunotherapy resistance in tumors. Time point defined: after trial treatment. The treatment denotes: LDRT plus nivolumab, ipilimumab, low-dose cyclophosphamide and aspirin (RACIN trial). Alpha and beta chains were covered, as first-strand cDNA relied on TRAV- and TRBV-specific primers. TCR amplification used roughly 20 PCR cycles, a constant-region primer and a V-primer adapter. TCRdb re-called the reads with MiXCR, one entry per CDR3 protein. This table holds around 60,000 distinct CDR3 sequences, less than 30% found once. The material was PBMCs, obtained after low-dose radiotherapy plus immunotherapy. Every receptor here comes from a male donor with prostate cancer.

Worth noting for this clonotype: The DNA is left out, because the CDR3 cannot be placed on it with certainty; the CDR3 is given as TCRdb lists it. The chain uses TRBV5-6 and TRBJ2-2; TRBD2, the table's D call, was not compared with the DNA. Germline loops: CDR1 SGHDT, CDR2 YYEEEE. The CDR3 is 13 amino acids long, termini counted. CDR3 region: CASSLAGGELFFF.

This clonotype was counted between two and nine times. This chain links TRBV14 with TRBJ2-6; D uncertain. Germline V gene sequence: CDR1 SGHDN, CDR2 FVKESK. The CDR3 is made up of 19 amino acids. Trimming removed 1 base at V and 0 bases at J, with 16 bases between. For the CDR3, the DNA is TGTGCCAGCAGCCAAGGGGGTTTTTTCTCCTCCTCTGGGGCCAACGTCCTGACTTTC. As protein: CASSQGGFFSSSGANVLTF.

This clonotype has ten or more counts. The rearrangement joins TRBV5-4 to TRBJ2-3; either TRBD1 or TRBD2 may fit D (6 bases each). Germline CDR1 reads SGHNT; CDR2 reads YYREEE (reference sequence). The CDR3 extends over 15 amino acids. V lost 4 bases and J 2 bases, leaving 14 bases between the germline ends. The CDR3 loop is CASSLNGGNTDTQYF. The CDR3 bases are TGTGCCAGCAGCCTAAACGGGGGCAACACAGATACGCAGTATTTT.

The sample holds many counts of this clonotype. V usage is TRBV10-2 and J usage is TRBJ1-1; D is uncertain. CDR3 length equals 12 residues. The V gene lost 6 bases and the J gene lost 4 bases, with 9 bases spanning the gap. Germline V gives CDR1 WSHSY, CDR2 SAAADI. The CDR3 loop is CASREITTEAFF. The CDR3 DNA reads TGCGCCAGCAGGGAAATAACCACTGAAGCTTTCTTT.

Points on this clonotype: One junction end does not reproduce the germline sequence, and a read error may be involved. This chain connects TRBV5-3 to TRBJ2-4; D is unclear. TRBV5-3 is an ORF, with its function uncertain. CDR3 length: 18 amino acids. Here the CDR3 reads CASSLSAPSYLAKNIQYF. The CDR3 bases are TGTGCCAGCAGCTTGTCGGCCCCGAGTTACCTAGCCAAAAACATTCAGTACTTC.

This clonotype showed up many times. The chain is built from TRBV30 and TRBJ2-7, with 7 bases fitting TRBD1. Looked up from germline, CDR1 is GTSNPN and CDR2 is SVGIG (reference sequence). This CDR3 spans 13 amino acids. The junction had 3 bases not matched to a gene; V was cut back by 1 base and J by 3 bases. The CDR3 protein is CAWSGGQYYEQYF. CDR3 in DNA: TGTGCCTGGAGTGGGGGACAGTACTACGAGCAGTACTTC.

In its sample, this clonotype was seen many times. V usage is TRBV29-1 and J usage is TRBJ2-7, with a weak D call TRBD2 (5 bases). With 3 bases removed from V and 1 base from J, the gap between germline ends came to 10 bases. Per germline, CDR1 SQVTM and CDR2 ANQGSEA. The CDR3 is 13 amino acids. The DNA of the CDR3 is TGCAGCGTTGAGGACGCGGGTTCCTACGAGCAGTACTTC. Translation: CSVEDAGSYEQYF.

The table lists this clonotype with many counts. The V and J genes are TRBV5-1 and TRBJ1-5, with a weak D call TRBD1 (5 bases). Germline CDR1 SGHRS, CDR2 YFSETQ. CDR3 length equals 15 residues. Between the trimmed V and J ends, which lost 4 bases and 5 bases, there was a span of 16 bases. In DNA form, the CDR3 reads TGCGCCAGCAGCGCGTCGGGGAGGGGCGATCAGCCCCAGCATTTT. Its protein is CASSASGRGDQPQHF.

This clonotype appeared many times. This rearrangement joins TRBV14 to TRBJ2-1, with 8 bases identical to TRBD2. The CDR3 is made up of 19 amino acids. Germline V gene sequence: CDR1 SGHDN, CDR2 FVKESK. The V and J ends lost 5 bases and 5 bases, in that order; junction bases with no gene match: 20. CDR3 DNA sequence: TGTGCCAGCAGCAAGATACCGGGGGGGCCTTTCTCCGCAAACAATGAGCAGTTCTTC. This codes for CASSKIPGGPFSANNEQFF.

This clonotype occurred many times. J is TRBJ1-2 and V is TRBV7-9, with TRBD1 identical over 8 bases. Looked up from germline, CDR1 is SEHNR and CDR2 is FQNEAQ (reference sequence). The CDR3 covers 13 residues. The trim removed 5 bases at V and 2 bases at J, leaving 1 base unmatched. CDR3 region: CASSRTGNYGYTF. The CDR3 bases are TGTGCCAGCAGCCGGACAGGGAACTATGGCTACACCTTC. Together with reference TRBV7-9 and TRBJ1-2, the CDR3 gives the full variable domain: DTGVSQNPRHKITKRGQNVTFRCDPISEHNRLYWYRQTLGQGPEFLTYFQNEAQLEKSRLLSDRFSAERPKGSFSTLEIQRTEQGDSAMYLCASSRTGNYGYTFGSGTRLTVV.

Details on this clonotype: It is likely a read error: a sequence one base away is far more abundant. V is TRBV23-1 and J is TRBJ2-1; no clear D. TRBV23-1 qualifies as an ORF whose function is uncertain. The germline V and J ends were trimmed by 0 bases and 10 bases, with 16 bases remaining between them. This CDR3 has 15 residues. In DNA form, the CDR3 reads TGCGCCAGCAGTCAATCCGGGCCGAGCTCCTACGAGCAGTTCTTC. Its translation: CASSQSGPSSYEQFF.

The chain's CDR3 is CASSPIEQGSYGYTF. Here the CDR3 DNA reads TGTGCCAGCTCACCAATTGAACAGGGAAGCTATGGCTACACCTTC. The chain joins TRBV18 to TRBJ1-2; tentatively, D is TRBD1 (6 bases). Trimming cost V 2 bases and J 4 bases, with 14 bases left between them. Germline loops: CDR1 KGHSH, CDR2 LQKENI. CDR3 length equals 15 residues.

This rearrangement joins TRBV5-4 to TRBJ2-1; 10 nucleotides agree with TRBD2. V shed 5 bases and J 7 bases; nucleotides not matched to a gene: 6. In germline, CDR1 is SGHNT, CDR2 YYREEE (reference sequence). CDR3 length: 14 residues. DNA of the CDR3: TGTGCCAGCAGGGCTAGCGGGAGCTGGAATGAGCAGTTCTTC. This encodes CASRASGSWNEQFF.

This clonotype appeared many times. This chain links TRBV28 with TRBJ1-6; D remains unclear. This CDR3 region has 15 residues. Trimming stripped 1 base from V and 5 bases from J, with 9 bases between. Per germline, CDR1 MDHEN and CDR2 SYDVKM. The CDR3 nucleotides read TGTGCCAGCAGTTTATCATCAGCAGATAATTCACCCCTCCACTTT. It codes for CASSLSSADNSPLHF.

This clonotype was recorded at least ten times. The chain carries TRBV5-1 and TRBJ2-7, with 9 bases that match TRBD1. J gave up 8 bases and V 2 bases, and 11 bases lay outside the gene matches. This CDR3 region has 15 residues. Germline V gene lookup returns CDR1 SGHRS and CDR2 YFSETQ. CDR3 region: CASSFQPGQGPKQYF. The CDR3 DNA is TGCGCCAGCAGCTTCCAACCGGGACAGGGCCCCAAGCAGTACTTC.

This clonotype was seen ten or more times. The gene calls are TRBV20-1 and TRBJ2-2; no clear D. The CDR3 length is 13 residues. Trimming removed 4 bases at V and 1 base at J, with 7 bases between. CDR1 and CDR2 from the germline V gene are DFQATT and SNEGSKA (reference sequence). The CDR3 region has the DNA TGCAGTGCTAAGACGGGGAACACCGGGGAGCTGTTTTTT. Protein sequence: CSAKTGNTGELFF.

This clonotype was counted many times. This sequence joins TRBV5-1 and TRBJ1-2, with 11 bases fitting TRBD1. The CDR3 spans 14 residues. Germline trimming cut 4 bases from V and 8 bases from J; bases unmatched to any gene: 7. Germline V lookup: CDR1 SGHRS, CDR2 YFSETQ. The CDR3: CASSLGQGAEGYTF. CDR3 coding DNA: TGCGCCAGCAGCCTTGGACAGGGGGCTGAAGGCTACACCTTC.

This clonotype was detected a few times. This sequence joins TRBV3-1 and TRBJ1-2, with D possibly TRBD1 on 5 matching bases. V lost 1 base, J lost 5 bases, and 20 bases lay in between. CDR3 length: 17 amino acids. The germline gives CDR1 LGHDT, CDR2 YNNKEL (reference sequence). The CDR3 nucleotides read TGTGCCAGCAGCCAAGGTGGCAGGGTAACGAATTATTATGGCTACACCTTC. Translating gives CASSQGGRVTNYYGYTF.

This clonotype was seen at least ten times. CDR3 in DNA: TGTGCCAGCAGTTTGACAGGGGCGGTGACTGAAGCTTTCTTT. Protein sequence: CASSLTGAVTEAFF. The V call is TRBV28, the J call TRBJ1-1; 8 bases fit TRBD1. Trimming took 3 bases from V and 5 from J; bases not matched to a gene: 5. The CDR3 is made up of 14 amino acids. Germline V gene sequence: CDR1 MDHEN, CDR2 SYDVKM. The whole variable domain, filled in from reference TRBV28 and TRBJ1-1, reads DVKVTQSSRYLVKRTGEKVFLECVQDMDHENMFWYRQDPGLGLRLIYFSYDVKMKEKGDIPEGYSVSREKKERFSLILESASTNQTSMYLCASSLTGAVTEAFFGQGTRLTVV.

The sample holds many counts of this clonotype. The rearrangement uses TRBV25-1 and TRBJ1-5; D is possibly TRBD1 (5 bases). Germline V gene sequence: CDR1 MGHDK, CDR2 SYGVNS. With 0 bases removed from V and 0 bases from J, the gap between germline ends came to 24 bases. This CDR3 region has 21 residues. Here the CDR3 reads CASSEYNVCSGGGYSNQPQHF. For the CDR3, the DNA is TGTGCCAGCAGTGAATATAATGTATGTTCGGGGGGGGGATATAGCAATCAGCCCCAGCATTTT.

Details on this clonotype: With only one base between it and a far larger clone, this is likely a read error. This chain joins TRBV13 and TRBJ2-7, with 10 bases fitting TRBD2. V lost 4 bases to trimming and J lost 7 bases; unmatched junction nucleotides: 13. The germline gives CDR1 PRHDT, CDR2 FYEKMQ (reference sequence). There are 16 residues in the CDR3. As DNA, the CDR3 is TGTGCCAGCAGCTCGACTAGCGGGCGTTCCTACAATGAGCAGTACTTC. Amino acids: CASSSTSGRSYNEQYF.

This chain connects TRBV19 to TRBJ2-3; TRBD1 matches at 8 bases. CDR3 length equals 14 residues. From germline, CDR1 is LNHDA and CDR2 SQIVND (reference sequence). Unmatched junction bases numbered 9, after V lost 9 bases and J lost 4 bases. CDR3 sequence: CASRTGLGADTQYF. The DNA of the CDR3 is TGTGCCAGCCGGACAGGGCTTGGCGCAGATACGCAGTATTTT. Together with reference TRBV19 and TRBJ2-3, the CDR3 gives the full variable domain: DGGITQSPKYLFRKEGQNVTLSCEQNLNHDAMYWYRQDPGQGLRLIYYSQIVNDFQKGDIAEGYSVSREKKESFPLTVTSAQKNPTAFYLCASRTGLGADTQYFGPGTRLTVL.

The chain joins TRBV7-3 to TRBJ2-5, with TRBD2 matching 7 bases. The V segment lost 2 bases and the J segment 5 bases; nucleotides outside the gene matches: 2. Germline CDR1 reads SGHTA; CDR2 reads FQGTGA. The CDR3 has 13 residues. The CDR3 nucleotides read TGTGCCAGCAGCTTATCAGCGGGGGAGACCCAGTACTTC. As protein: CASSLSAGETQYF.

Many counts were recorded for this clonotype. The genes are TRBV11-2 and TRBJ2-1; 8 nucleotides align to TRBD2. Germline V gene sequence: CDR1 SGHAT, CDR2 FQNNGV. Unmatched junction bases numbered 9, after V lost 1 base and J lost 1 base. The CDR3 is 18 amino acids. In DNA form, the CDR3 reads TGTGCCAGCAGCTTAGCGGGTCGAGCGGGGGTTTCCTACAATGAGCAGTTCTTC. The encoded protein is CASSLAGRAGVSYNEQFF.

Details on this clonotype: The junction departs from germline at one end; a sequencing error may be responsible. This sequence joins TRBV20-1 and TRBJ2-2; a possible D gene is TRBD1 (6 bases). The germline V gene has CDR1 DFQATT and CDR2 SNEGSKA (reference sequence). The CDR3 totals 16 residues. The CDR3 region is CSSRDPLGGSTGELFF. The CDR3 DNA is TGCAGTTCTAGGGATCCCCTTGGGGGCTCCACCGGGGAGCTGTTTTTT.

This clonotype has a count of ten or more. This rearrangement joins TRBV15 to TRBJ1-4; D remains unclear. The germline V and J ends were trimmed by 0 bases and 0 bases, with 5 bases remaining between them. From germline, CDR1 is LNHNV and CDR2 YYDKDF (reference sequence). The CDR3 covers 15 residues. CDR3 DNA sequence: TGTGCCACCAGCAGAGATGTGGCAACTAATGAAAAACTGTTTTTT. Encoded protein: CATSRDVATNEKLFF.

On this clonotype: This may come from a read error, since a much larger clone is one base off. This chain uses TRBV7-2 with TRBJ2-7, with TRBD2 identical over 9 bases. V was clipped by 3 bases and J by 7 bases; unmatched bases: 7. The V gene's germline CDR1 is SGHTA and CDR2 FQGNSA. This CDR3 has 14 amino acids. The CDR3 loop is CASSFMASGNEQYF. CDR3 in DNA: TGTGCCAGCAGCTTTATGGCTAGCGGGAATGAGCAGTACTTC.

This chain joins TRBV4-2 and TRBJ2-7; D is ambiguous. This CDR3 has 13 residues. CDR1 is LGHNA, CDR2 YNFKEQ, per germline. Trimming took 9 bases from V and 0 from J, leaving 12 bases between them. The CDR3 here is CASSIDASYEQYF. The DNA of the CDR3 is TGTGCCAGTAGTATAGATGCCTCCTACGAGCAGTACTTC.